These 9 T cell receptor beta chains came from one sample sequenced in a study of CD4 T cells in relation to SARS-CoV-2 and coronaviruses. Profiled with immunoSEQ multiplex PCR; TCRdb holds only in-frame clones, not every one. The sample gives tens of thousands of clones, roughly 94% of which show up once; roughly 0.4% is in the top ten. Source material: naive CD4+ T cells from PBMCs. Indicated subset: naive CD4+ T cells isolated by negative enrichment. Source of these receptors: an adult with COVID-19.

This clone turned up a few times. The chain joins TRBV5-4 to TRBJ2-7; D ambiguous. Looked up from germline, CDR1 is SGHNT and CDR2 is YYREEE (reference sequence). This CDR3 contains 14 residues. V lost 3 bases, J lost 2 bases, and 12 bases lay in between. In DNA form, the CDR3 reads TGTGCCAGCAGCTCAACCACAACGGCCTACGAGCAGTACTTC. Amino acids: CASSSTTTAYEQYF.

A few counts support this clone. The chain combines TRBV28 with TRBJ1-5; maybe TRBD1 (5 bases). CDR3 length: 15 amino acids. Germline V CDR1 and CDR2: MDHEN, SYDVKM. The germline V and J ends were trimmed by 5 bases and 6 bases, with 17 bases remaining between them. CDR3 bases: TGTGCCAGCAGTCCAAAAGCAGGGTTTTCTCAGCCCCAGCATTTT. It specifies CASSPKAGFSQPQHF.

This chain links TRBV4-3 with TRBJ2-1, with no clear D. Per the germline V gene, CDR1 is LGHNA and CDR2 is YSLEER. V dropped 0 bases and J dropped 9 bases, with 9 bases sitting between them. This CDR3 is built from 13 residues. Here the CDR3 DNA reads TGCGCCAGCAGCCAAGATAAATTGGGTGAGCAGTTCTTC. It specifies CASSQDKLGEQFF.

The CDR3 here is CASSSGQLNTEAFF. The DNA of the CDR3 is TGTGCCAGCAGCTCGGGGCAGTTGAACACTGAAGCTTTCTTT. V usage is TRBV7-9 and J usage is TRBJ1-1, with a tentative D call TRBD1 (5 bases). Germline loops: CDR1 SEHNR, CDR2 FQNEAQ (reference sequence). V lost 4 bases and J lost 0, with 9 bases in between. This CDR3 has 14 residues.

The chain employs TRBV3-1 (or the pseudogene TRBV3-2) and TRBJ2-2; no reliable D call. The germline V gene has CDR1 LGHDT and CDR2 YNNKEL (reference sequence). Trimming shortened V by 1 base and J by 8 bases, and 8 bases separated the two germline ends. The CDR3 contains 13 residues. The CDR3 region has the DNA TGTGCCAGCAGCCAAGGACTTGGGGGGGAGCTGTTTTTT. As protein: CASSQGLGGELFF.

This chain uses TRBV4-2 with TRBJ2-5; D is perhaps TRBD1 (6 bases). CDR1 is LGHNA, CDR2 YNFKEQ, per germline. CDR3 length: 21 residues. V was shortened by 4 bases and J by 2 bases, with 32 bases between the two germline ends. The CDR3 nucleotides read TGTGCCAGCAGCCTCCCCCCACCCGGGGACACCTTAGAAACCCGACAAGAGACCCAGTACTTC. Its protein product is CASSLPPPGDTLETRQETQYF.

This chain links TRBV7-3 with TRBJ2-5, with D perhaps matching TRBD1 (5 bases). This CDR3 is built from 13 residues. Trimming shortened V by 5 bases and J by 2 bases, and 9 bases separated the two germline ends. The germline V gene has CDR1 SGHTA and CDR2 FQGTGA. The CDR3 here is CASSPDRQETQYF. The CDR3 nucleotides are TGTGCCAGCAGCCCTGACAGACAAGAGACCCAGTACTTC. The variable domain in full, completed from reference TRBV7-3 and TRBJ2-5, reads GAGVSQTPSNKVTEKGKYVELRCDPISGHTALYWYRQSLGQGPEFLIYFQGTGAADDSGLPNDRFFAVRPEGSVSTLKIQRTERGDSAVYLCASSPDRQETQYFGPGTRLLVL.

V gene TRBV20-1 combines with J gene TRBJ2-5; D is ambiguous. Germline CDR1 DFQATT, CDR2 SNEGSKA (reference sequence). The CDR3 sequence is 11 residues long. Trimming took 5 bases from V and 3 from J, leaving 7 bases between them. The CDR3 sequence is CSAVPEETQYF. The CDR3 nucleotides read TGCAGTGCTGTCCCCGAAGAGACCCAGTACTTC.

As concerns this clone: A junction boundary mismatches the germline segment, possibly from a read error. The chain uses TRBV27 and TRBJ2-7; 11 bases map to TRBD2. The germline CDR1 and CDR2 sequences are MNHEY and SMNVEV (reference sequence). The CDR3 is 14 residues long. CDR3 amino acids: CASRPGLAVYDQYF. CDR3 sequence (DNA): TGTGCCAGCCGACCGGGACTAGCGGTTTACGATCAGTACTTC.